The 27 T cell receptor beta chains below come from one sample, sequenced in a study of T cells expressing NK-cell markers. TCRdb reprocessed the 5' RACE reads and stores each CDR3 protein as one record, lacking DNA. The repertoire table contains fewer than 550,000 distinct CDR3 sequences. Sequenced input: blood T cells: a sorted CD56 or NKG2C T cell subset, CD4+ or CD8+ T cells, or bulk PBMC T cells (not recorded which). The receptors originated from a woman between 45 and 65 years old in good health.

The CDR3 protein is CASSPSSGISYNEQFF. This chain connects TRBV5-1 to TRBJ2-1; TCRdb returns TRBD2, unconfirmable since there is no DNA. The germline V gene encodes CDR1 SGHRS and CDR2 YFSETQ. The CDR3 loop spans 16 amino acids.

The gene calls are TRBV19 and TRBJ1-1; TCRdb's assignment of TRBD1 cannot be checked, as there is no DNA. This CDR3 has 16 residues. Germline V gene lookup returns CDR1 LNHDA and CDR2 SQIVND (reference sequence). The CDR3 is CASSIDPQGVDTEAFF.

The genes are TRBV24-1 and TRBJ2-2; with no DNA, the TCRdb D assignment of TRBD1 cannot be verified. The CDR3 loop spans 14 amino acids. Germline V gene sequence: CDR1 KGHDR, CDR2 SFDVKD. The CDR3 sequence is CATSDLNRSGELFF.

The chain joins TRBV28 to TRBJ2-7; TCRdb's D call, TRBD1, is unchecked because there is no DNA. The germline V gene encodes CDR1 MDHEN and CDR2 SYDVKM. The CDR3 is 15 residues long. The CDR3 spells CASSFRGDTTYEQYF. Full variable domain (rest looked up from reference TRBV28 and TRBJ2-7): DVKVTQSSRYLVKRTGEKVFLECVQDMDHENMFWYRQDPGLGLRLIYFSYDVKMKEKGDIPEGYSVSREKKERFSLILESASTNQTSMYLCASSFRGDTTYEQYFGPGTRLTVT.

The chain has TRBV5-1 and TRBJ2-3; TCRdb designates TRBD1, a call that cannot be tested without DNA. Germline loops: CDR1 SGHRS, CDR2 YFSETQ. The CDR3 consists of 15 residues. CDR3: CASSLTGTITDTQYF.

V usage is TRBV6-5 and J usage is TRBJ2-3; the TCRdb D gene call, TRBD2, has no DNA to confirm it. CDR3 length: 18 residues. Per the germline V gene, CDR1 is MNHEY and CDR2 is SVGAGI. This CDR3 reads CASSYSILSGLSTDTQYF.

The CDR3 region is CASSLNQAQHF. The chain carries TRBV12-3 or TRBV12-4 and TRBJ1-5. CDR3 length equals 11 residues.

The chain links TRBV12-3 or TRBV12-4 to TRBJ2-1; the TRBD2 assignment by TCRdb is unverifiable without DNA. This CDR3 spans 15 amino acids. CDR3 sequence: CASSLLAGGSNEQFF.

The chain is built from TRBV20-1 and TRBJ2-2; TCRdb returns TRBD1, unconfirmable since there is no DNA. Per the germline V gene, CDR1 is DFQATT and CDR2 is SNEGSKA (reference sequence). This CDR3 is 15 amino acids long. The CDR3 loop reads CSAAGAGLNTGELFF.

The rearrangement links TRBV20-1 to TRBJ1-2; TCRdb calls TRBD1, which cannot be checked without DNA. From germline, CDR1 is DFQATT and CDR2 SNEGSKA (reference sequence). The CDR3 is 13 residues long. The CDR3 loop is CSARGDRGSGYTF.

V is TRBV27 and J is TRBJ2-7; the TCRdb call, TRBD1, lacks DNA for checking. This CDR3 has 13 amino acids. Germline values: CDR1 MNHEY, CDR2 SMNVEV (reference sequence). CDR3 residues: CASRRDTAYEQYF.

CDR3 region: CATSSPGGHNEQFF. J is TRBJ2-1 and V is TRBV6-5; no DNA is available, so the TRBD1 call from TCRdb remains unchecked. The CDR3 runs to 14 residues. Germline values: CDR1 MNHEY, CDR2 SVGAGI.

The V and J genes are TRBV24-1 and TRBJ2-1; lacking DNA, the TRBD1 call made by TCRdb goes unchecked. The germline gives CDR1 KGHDR, CDR2 SFDVKD. The CDR3 length is 15 residues. This CDR3 is CATSDAGISYNEQFF.

The rearrangement uses TRBV6-5 and TRBJ2-1; no DNA is available, so the TRBD2 call from TCRdb remains unchecked. This CDR3 has 15 residues. Germline CDR1 and CDR2: MNHEY and SVGAGI. CDR3 sequence: CASRATGTLGNEQFF.

The V gene is TRBV5-1, the J gene TRBJ1-1. Germline V gives CDR1 SGHRS, CDR2 YFSETQ. This CDR3 spans 18 amino acids. CDR3 sequence reads: CASSLLGPDVPSGTEAFF.

The V and J genes are TRBV6-5 and TRBJ2-5; TCRdb's assignment of TRBD1 cannot be checked, as there is no DNA. Germline loops: CDR1 MNHEY, CDR2 SVGAGI. The CDR3 runs 18 residues. CDR3 sequence: CASSYSGSLMGRRETQYF.

The chain uses TRBV4-2 and TRBJ2-1; there is no DNA to check the TCRdb D call of TRBD2. The CDR3 runs to 14 residues. Germline V lookup: CDR1 LGHNA, CDR2 YNFKEQ. The CDR3: CASRLAEEYNEQFF.

The chain uses TRBV7-6 and TRBJ2-1. The CDR3 is 13 amino acids. Per germline, CDR1 SGHVS and CDR2 FNYEAQ. The CDR3 spells CASSLSRYNEQFF.

The chain's CDR3 is CASSSDRTMNTEAFF. V and J are TRBV7-6 and TRBJ1-1; as DNA is missing, the TRBD1 call by TCRdb cannot be tested. There are 15 residues in the CDR3. CDR1 SGHVS and CDR2 FNYEAQ come from the germline V gene.

The chain joins TRBV3-1 to TRBJ2-5; with no DNA, the TCRdb D assignment of TRBD1 cannot be verified. Looked up from germline, CDR1 is LGHDT and CDR2 is YNNKEL (reference sequence). CDR3 length: 15 amino acids. Here the CDR3 reads CASSQGAKNQETQYF.

The genes are TRBV20-1 and TRBJ1-6; absent DNA, TCRdb's TRBD1 call cannot be checked. Germline V gives CDR1 DFQATT, CDR2 SNEGSKA (reference sequence). The CDR3 is 12 residues long. The CDR3 is CSAGTGWSPLHF.

The genes are TRBV6-6 and TRBJ1-2. The CDR3 length is 16 residues. Germline V CDR1 and CDR2: MNHNY, SVGAGI (reference sequence). CDR3: CASSSSTGVGDYGYTF.

CDR3 sequence reads: CASSSRTGMRDEQFF. The V and J genes are TRBV7-9 and TRBJ2-1; TCRdb's D gene call, TRBD1, goes unchecked for lack of DNA. There are 15 residues in the CDR3. Per the germline V gene, CDR1 is SEHNR and CDR2 is FQNEAQ (reference sequence).

V and J are TRBV29-1 and TRBJ2-2; lacking DNA, the TRBD2 call made by TCRdb goes unchecked. The germline CDR1 and CDR2 sequences are SQVTM and ANQGSEA. The CDR3 covers 14 residues. The CDR3 reads CSVEGIARTGELFF.

The chain is built from TRBV7-2 and TRBJ1-6; TCRdb returns TRBD1, unconfirmable since there is no DNA. CDR1 SGHTA and CDR2 FQGNSA come from the germline V gene. This CDR3 has 17 amino acids. The CDR3 is CASRDPRRSPPNSPLHF.

The rearrangement uses TRBV12-3 or TRBV12-4 and TRBJ2-7; without DNA, the TCRdb call of TRBD1 cannot be checked. The CDR3 covers 15 residues. The CDR3 sequence is CASSAGTVSSYEQYF.

V gene TRBV5-6 combines with J gene TRBJ2-2; TCRdb designates TRBD1, a call that cannot be tested without DNA. Per the germline V gene, CDR1 is SGHDT and CDR2 is YYEEEE. The CDR3 consists of 15 residues. The CDR3 sequence is CASSYYRGKTGELFF.